This T cell receptor beta chain was sequenced for a study of blood T cell repertoires in COVID-19. Sequencing was performed with immunoSEQ multiplex PCR; in TCRdb, only in-frame clones are kept and a portion is missing. The sample carries more than 150,000 clones, approximately 88% recorded once. Those enrolled, adults aged roughly 18 to 100 years, came from around 25 US areas. The CDR3 runs 14 residues. Germline V lookup: CDR1 SNHLY, CDR2 FYNNEI. With 1 base removed from V and 7 bases from J, the gap between germline ends came to 13 bases. The chain links TRBV2 to TRBJ1-1, with D possibly matching TRBD1 (6 bases). The receptor comes from a woman aged 55-75 years who had recovered from COVID-19. Sequencing used PBMCs or T cells enriched from blood (not recorded which). The CDR3: CASSEDRAVGEAFF. In DNA, the CDR3 is TGTGCCAGCAGTGAAGACAGGGCCGTTGGTGAAGCTTTCTTT.